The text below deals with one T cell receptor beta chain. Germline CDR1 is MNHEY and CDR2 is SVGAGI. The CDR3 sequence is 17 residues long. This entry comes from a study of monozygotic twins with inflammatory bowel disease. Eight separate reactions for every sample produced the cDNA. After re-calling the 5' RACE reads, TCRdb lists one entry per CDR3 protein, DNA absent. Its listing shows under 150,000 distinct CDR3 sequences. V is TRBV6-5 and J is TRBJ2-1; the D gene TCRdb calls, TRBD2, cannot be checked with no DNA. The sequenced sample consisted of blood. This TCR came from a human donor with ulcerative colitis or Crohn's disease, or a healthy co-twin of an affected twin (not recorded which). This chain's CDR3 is CASSYLRSGTVYNEQFF.